Included here is one T cell receptor beta chain sequence, with context. What it binds is unknown. This record comes from a study of blood T cells in healthy people across ages. Germline V gives CDR1 MDHEN, CDR2 SYDVKM. Trimming stripped 5 bases from V and 5 bases from J, with 12 bases between. CDR3 size: 14 residues. Study findings and constraints: Older age went with lower TCR beta diversity per million T cells, in a roughly linear way.

A J-beta primer mix and a sample-barcoded 5' primer were used in a second PCR of about 6 to 12 cycles. TCRdb analysed the 5' RACE reads with MiXCR anew, one entry per CDR3 protein. This table holds about 900,000 distinct CDR3 sequences, around 68% found once. Sequencing input: blood. The gene calls are TRBV28 and TRBJ2-2; D possibly corresponds to TRBD1 (6 bases). This receptor was identified in a man aged 25 to 45 in good health. CDR3 sequence reads: CASSRTGKTGELFF. CDR3 DNA sequence: TGTGCCAGCAGTCGTACAGGGAAAACCGGGGAGCTGTTTTTT.